A selection of T cell receptor beta chains follows, all from one sample in a study of blood T cell repertoires in COVID-19. Repertoires were generated with immunoSEQ multiplex PCR, while TCRdb's copy carries only in-frame clones and drops some. The sample carries 75,000 to 100,000 clones, about 85% recorded once. Sequencing was performed on peripheral blood. The receptors were sampled from a man aged 55 to 70 with acute or convalescent COVID-19. The CDR3 runs from the conserved cysteine through the conserved F or W. D genes are given only for firm matches. The size of a clone is reported for some rows only, either as once, few or many, or as a class for expanded clones.

D gene,V gene,clone size,J gene,CDR3 protein,CDR3 DNA
TRBD1,TRBV29-1,.,TRBJ2-1,CSVETTTGLYEQFF,TGCAGCGTTGAGACGACGACAGGGTTATATGAGCAGTTCTTC
.,TRBV4-2,.,TRBJ2-7,CASSQGVGGGIYEQYF,TGTGCCAGCAGCCAAGGTGTTGGGGGGGGCATCTACGAGCAGTACTTC
.,TRBV28,once,TRBJ2-2,CASSLFVTGELFF,TGTGCCAGCAGTTTATTCGTCACCGGGGAGCTGTTTTTT
.,TRBV2,.,TRBJ2-1,CASSLRGGLYNEQFF,TGTGCCAGCAGCCTCCGCGGCGGGCTGTACAATGAGCAGTTCTTC
.,TRBV4-3,.,TRBJ1-2,CASSRDTKYGYTF,TGCGCCAGCAGCCGTGACACCAAGTATGGCTACACCTTC
.,TRBV20-1,.,TRBJ2-7,CSASWWGGKTYEQYF,TGCAGTGCTAGTTGGTGGGGAGGAAAAACCTACGAGCAGTACTTC
TRBD2,TRBV5-1,.,TRBJ2-7,CASSLDEFGTSAYEQYF,TGCGCCAGCAGCTTGGATGAGTTTGGGACTAGCGCGTACGAGCAGTACTTC
TRBD1,TRBV13,.,TRBJ1-1,CASSLDRDRMNTEAFF,TGTGCCAGCAGCTTAGACAGGGACAGAATGAACACTGAAGCTTTCTTT
.,TRBV6-6,.,TRBJ2-2,CASPLPTGELFF,TGTGCCAGCCCACTCCCCACCGGGGAGCTGTTTTTT
.,TRBV25-1,.,TRBJ2-1,CASSDSFDAATLF,TGTGCCAGCAGTGACTCCTTCGACGCGGCAACGCTCTTC
.,TRBV27,few,TRBJ1-6,CASSLRDYSPLHF,TGTGCCAGCAGTTTACGGGATTACTCACCCCTCCACTTT
TRBD1,TRBV15,.,TRBJ1-2,CATSREGQGYGYTF,TGTGCCACCAGCAGAGAGGGACAGGGCTATGGCTACACCTTC
.,TRBV9,.,TRBJ1-5,CASSVDPGSGQPQHF,TGTGCCAGCAGCGTAGACCCGGGATCGGGCCAGCCCCAGCATTTT
TRBD2,TRBV15,.,TRBJ2-3,CATSKKITGTRSTDTQYF,TGTGCCACCAGCAAAAAAATCACCGGGACTAGGAGCACAGATACGCAGTATTTT
TRBD1,TRBV19,.,TRBJ1-5,CASRTGTGDNQPQHF,TGTGCCAGTAGAACCGGGACAGGGGACAATCAGCCCCAGCATTTT
.,TRBV7-6,few,TRBJ1-2,CASSPLGVGRGGPNYGYTF,TGTGCCAGCAGCCCCCTAGGAGTGGGTAGGGGAGGGCCGAACTATGGCTACACCTTC